These T cell receptor beta chains were read from a single sample in a study of OX40 agonist ivuxolimab in advanced cancers. Measured with immunoSEQ multiplex PCR; TCRdb has only the in-frame clones, and not every one. The sample carries roughly 68,000 clones, 86% recorded once. The specimen comprised CD4+ or CD8+ T cells sorted from blood, sampled in a trial of the OX40 agonist ivuxolimab. The receptors shown here come from an adult with an advanced solid tumor such as melanoma, head and neck, liver or kidney cancer. Both conserved end residues are part of each CDR3. A D gene is named only where the DNA matches it firmly. A row's size may be missing; if present it is once, few, many or a size class.

V gene	J gene	D gene	clone size	CDR3 protein	CDR3 DNA
TRBV11-3	TRBJ1-1	-	-	CASSFRTAEAFF	TGTGCCAGCAGCTTCCGGACAGCTGAAGCTTTCTTT
TRBV9	TRBJ1-6	-	-	CASSVEGLTPGSPLHF	TGTGCCAGCAGCGTAGAGGGCCTCACCCCCGGTTCACCCCTCCACTTT
TRBV7-2	TRBJ2-3	TRBD1	-	CASSFQGAQLPDTQYF	TGTGCCAGCAGCTTCCAGGGGGCGCAACTTCCAGATACGCAGTATTTT
TRBV9	TRBJ2-7	-	medium-sized	CASSVGPGLTYEQYF	TGTGCCAGCAGCGTAGGGCCAGGGTTAACCTACGAGCAGTACTTC
TRBV29-1	TRBJ1-2	-	-	CSVSPGPGVHTF	TGCAGCGTTTCCCCGGGACCGGGAGTTCACACCTTC
TRBV30	TRBJ2-7	TRBD1	few	CACSGQGSYEQYF	TGTGCCTGTTCGGGACAGGGATCCTACGAGCAGTACTTC
TRBV6-1	TRBJ2-3	-	-	CAIRWSDTQYF	TGCGCCATCCGGTGGTCAGATACGCAGTATTTT
TRBV7-2	TRBJ2-1	TRBD2	once	CASSYVGGSYNEQFF	TGTGCCAGCAGTTACGTGGGGGGGTCTTACAATGAGCAGTTCTTC
TRBV4-1	TRBJ1-1	TRBD1	-	CASSLQGGPMNTEAFF	TGCGCCAGCAGCCTTCAGGGGGGCCCCATGAACACTGAAGCTTTCTTT
TRBV6-6	TRBJ1-4	-	-	CASSMGHLNEKLFF	TGTGCCAGCAGCATGGGACACCTTAATGAAAAACTGTTTTTT
TRBV12-5	TRBJ2-3	-	-	CASGLVLGPTDTQYF	TGTGCTAGTGGTTTGGTACTTGGCCCCACAGATACGCAGTATTTT
TRBV19	TRBJ1-1	-	-	CASSIDWRRRAGVSNTEAFF	TGTGCCAGTAGTATAGATTGGCGTAGAAGGGCAGGGGTGTCGAACACTGAAGCTTTCTTT
TRBV29-1	TRBJ1-1	TRBD1	-	CSVLQGFGEAFF	TGCAGCGTGTTACAGGGGTTCGGAGAAGCTTTCTTT
TRBV5-1	TRBJ1-1	-	-	CASSAGTPNTEAFF	TGCGCCAGCAGCGCCGGGACACCGAACACTGAAGCTTTCTTT
TRBV27	TRBJ2-3	TRBD2	-	CASSLSRASGGSDTQYF	TGTGCCAGCAGTTTATCGAGGGCTAGCGGGGGATCAGATACGCAGTATTTT
TRBV7-2	TRBJ1-1	-	-	CASSLQGRWIEAFF	TGTGCCAGCAGCTTACAGGGTAGGTGGATTGAAGCTTTCTTT
TRBV2	TRBJ2-5	-	-	CASRLGTSPETQYF	TGTGCCAGCAGGCTCGGGACTTCCCCCGAGACCCAGTACTTC
TRBV7-2	TRBJ2-7	-	-	CASRITSLSREQYF	TGTGCCAGCAGGATCACCTCCCTCAGCCGTGAGCAGTACTTC
TRBV2	TRBJ1-1	-	-	CASSDSGGRSEAFF	TGTGCCAGCAGTGATAGTGGTGGTAGGAGTGAAGCTTTCTTT
TRBV18	TRBJ2-1	-	-	CASSPVGTTYNEQFF	TGTGCCAGCTCACCGGTCGGAACCACCTACAATGAGCAGTTCTTC
TRBV12-5	TRBJ1-1	TRBD1	-	CASGFKGALMNTEAFF	TGTGCTAGTGGTTTTAAGGGGGCGTTAATGAACACTGAAGCTTTCTTT
TRBV5-1	TRBJ2-3	TRBD1	once	CASSSSTGGSTDTQYF	TGCGCCAGCAGCTCCTCGACAGGGGGCAGCACAGATACGCAGTATTTT
TRBV5-5	TRBJ2-7	-	-	CASSHPERIYEQYF	TGTGCCAGCAGCCACCCAGAGCGGATCTACGAGCAGTACTTC
TRBV7-9	TRBJ2-3	-	-	CASSAGQRLTDTQYF	TGTGCCAGCAGCGCGGGACAGCGACTCACAGATACGCAGTATTTT
TRBV29-1	TRBJ1-1	-	-	CSVRRNAGNTEAFF	TGCAGCGTCCGGAGAAATGCCGGAAACACTGAAGCTTTCTTT
TRBV19	TRBJ1-1	TRBD1	-	CATRSDRRGDTEAFF	TGTGCCACCAGATCGGACAGGAGGGGCGATACTGAAGCTTTCTTT
TRBV5-1	TRBJ1-1	-	-	CASSSQGTNTEAFF	TGCGCCAGCAGCTCTCAGGGGACGAACACTGAAGCTTTCTTT
TRBV10-3	TRBJ2-6	-	-	CAISERSGGAPGANVLTF	TGTGCCATCAGTGAGCGGAGTGGGGGGGCCCCTGGGGCCAACGTCCTGACTTTC
TRBV11-3	TRBJ2-2	TRBD2	-	CASSLGEGSSNTGELFF	TGTGCCAGCAGCTTAGGGGAGGGTAGTTCGAACACCGGGGAGCTGTTTTTT
TRBV5-4	TRBJ2-2	-	-	CASSLEHGELFF	TGTGCCAGCAGCTTGGAGCACGGGGAGCTGTTTTTT
TRBV19	TRBJ1-6	TRBD1	once	CASSPQGAFNSPLHF	TGTGCCAGTAGTCCTCAGGGGGCTTTTAATTCACCCCTCCACTTT
TRBV5-4	TRBJ2-2	-	-	CASGTGTGELFF	TGTGCCAGCGGTACGGGAACCGGGGAGCTGTTTTTT
TRBV5-1	TRBJ2-7	TRBD1	-	CASSPRQGGADEQYF	TGCGCCAGCAGCCCAAGACAGGGGGGGGCCGACGAGCAGTACTTC
TRBV19	TRBJ1-4	-	-	CASNRQKQLATNEKLFF	TGTGCCAGCAACAGGCAGAAGCAACTCGCAACTAATGAAAAACTGTTTTTT
TRBV19	TRBJ1-1	-	-	CASSNQGRTEAFF	TGTGCCAGTAGTAATCAGGGGAGAACTGAAGCTTTCTTT
TRBV7-2	TRBJ1-2	-	-	CASSLTAENYGYTF	TGTGCCAGCAGCTTAACTGCGGAGAACTATGGCTACACCTTC
TRBV5-4	TRBJ1-3	-	-	CASGRGSGNTIYF	TGTGCCAGCGGGAGGGGTTCTGGAAACACCATATATTTT